In this sample, the clone carrying this TCR beta chain is medium-sized (0.01 to 0.1%). This entry is derived from a study of cytomegalovirus exposure and HLA in healthy donors. Here immunoSEQ multiplex PCR was the method, and the copy in TCRdb shows in-frame clones only, minus some. The data contain about 140,000 clones, about 86% of them seen just once; the ten biggest clones take up less than 3.5%. The source of this sequence is a man in his late teens or twenties in good health and CMV-seronegative. The sample consisted of PBMCs.

The CDR3 nucleotides read TGTGCCAGCAGCGCGGGGGAGGGAGGTGAAAAACTGTTTTTT. The encoded protein is CASSAGEGGEKLFF. V and J are TRBV6-6 and TRBJ1-4, with a weak D call TRBD1 (5 bases). From germline, CDR1 is MNHNY and CDR2 SVGAGI (reference sequence). This CDR3 contains 14 residues. Trimming removed 6 bases from V and 7 bases from J, with 15 bases in between.